One and the same sample provided the 26 T cell receptor beta chains below, sequenced in a study of liver allograft versus peripheral blood T cells. About the study: Transplanted-liver T cell receptor repertoires were compared with recipients' peripheral blood repertoires.

TCRdb reprocessed the reads with MiXCR, giving one entry per CDR3 protein. The profile shows thousands of distinct CDR3 sequences, approximately 16% of them singletons. The receptors were sampled from a human patient who had a liver transplant. Some T cells could come from the graft donor.

Judged by abundance, this clonotype is medium-sized. V is TRBV19 and J is TRBJ2-2; 9 bases line up with TRBD2. Germline values: CDR1 LNHDA, CDR2 SQIVND (reference sequence). This CDR3 has 14 amino acids. V shed 6 bases, J shed 3 bases, and the junction held 2 bases outside the gene matches. Here the CDR3 DNA reads TGTGCCAGTAGGCGACTAGCGGACACCGGGGAGCTGTTTTTT. Translating it yields CASRRLADTGELFF.

V gene TRBV7-9 combines with J gene TRBJ1-6; D is undetermined. Deletions cut 1 base from V and 10 bases from J, with 14 bases between. The CDR3 has 15 amino acids. Germline CDR1 and CDR2: SEHNR and FQNEAQ (reference sequence). CDR3 in amino acids: CASSLDVGPGSPLHF. The CDR3 coding sequence is TGTGCCAGCAGCTTAGATGTAGGGCCGGGATCACCCCTCCACTTT.

This clonotype showed up just a few times. This chain connects TRBV20-1 to TRBJ2-1; D not certain. Trimming removed 6 bases from V and 9 bases from J, with 12 bases in between. This CDR3 is 11 amino acids long. Germline CDR1 is DFQATT and CDR2 is SNEGSKA (reference sequence). The CDR3 is CSAPNRVEQFF. CDR3 in DNA: TGCAGTGCCCCTAATCGCGTTGAGCAGTTCTTC.

This clonotype is classed as medium-sized. The gene calls are TRBV7-9 and TRBJ2-2; D gene uncertain. The ends were cut back, 2 bases at V and 4 bases at J, with 5 bases in the middle. Germline V gene lookup returns CDR1 SEHNR and CDR2 FQNEAQ (reference sequence). CDR3 length equals 13 residues. The CDR3 sequence: CASSLSPTGELFF. The CDR3 DNA is TGTGCCAGCAGCTTATCCCCCACCGGGGAGCTGTTTTTT.

This clonotype has more than one count but fewer than ten. This chain links TRBV5-4 with TRBJ2-5; D is perhaps TRBD2 (6 bases). Germline CDR1 SGHNT, CDR2 YYREEE (reference sequence). V lost 0 bases to trimming and J lost 5 bases, with 11 bases between them. The CDR3 runs 14 residues. CDR3 DNA sequence: TGTGCCAGCAGCTTGGGGCTAGCGACGGAGACCCAGTACTTC. This encodes CASSLGLATETQYF.

This clonotype has a count of ten or more. The chain employs TRBV5-4 and TRBJ1-3; 9 nucleotides line up with TRBD1. Germline trimming cut 0 bases from V and 2 bases from J; bases unmatched to any gene: 3. The CDR3 has 16 amino acids. Germline V gives CDR1 SGHNT, CDR2 YYREEE (reference sequence). CDR3 sequence (DNA): TGTGCCAGCAGCTTGGGACGGGACAGGGCTGGAAACACCATATATTTT. Amino acids: CASSLGRDRAGNTIYF. Full variable domain (missing parts from reference TRBV5-4 and TRBJ1-3): ETGVTQSPTHLIKTRGQQVTLRCSSQSGHNTVSWYQQALGQGPQFIFQYYREEENGRGNFPPRFSGLQFPNYSSELNVNALELDDSALYLCASSLGRDRAGNTIYFGEGSWLTVV.

By its share, this clonotype is medium-sized. The chain recombines TRBV24-1 with TRBJ1-5, with D unresolved. V shed 4 bases and J shed 0 bases, with 9 bases lying between them. The germline gives CDR1 KGHDR, CDR2 SFDVKD. The CDR3 runs to 15 residues. The CDR3 region is CATSDGLLSNQPQHF. Here the CDR3 DNA reads TGTGCCACCAGTGACGGTCTCCTTAGCAATCAGCCCCAGCATTTT.

In its sample, this clonotype ranks as medium-sized. The V call is TRBV10-3, the J call TRBJ1-1, with D perhaps matching TRBD1 (6 bases). V gave up 0 bases and J gave up 5 bases, with 13 bases separating them. Germline V gives CDR1 ENHRY, CDR2 SYGVKD. The length of the CDR3 is 15 residues. This CDR3 reads CAISESKQGGTEAFF. Here the CDR3 DNA reads TGTGCCATCAGTGAGTCGAAACAGGGTGGGACTGAAGCTTTCTTT.

By share, this clonotype counts as medium-sized (0.01 to 0.1%). The V call is TRBV18, the J call TRBJ1-2, with TRBD1 as a possible D gene (6 bases). Germline-derived CDR1 and CDR2 are KGHSH and LQKENI. V shed 3 bases and J shed 0 bases, with 11 bases lying between them. The CDR3 sequence is 15 residues long. The CDR3 DNA sequence: TGTGCCAGCTCACCTACCCGACAGGCTAACTATGGCTACACCTTC. It codes for CASSPTRQANYGYTF.

In its sample, this clonotype ranks as medium-sized (0.01 to 0.1%). This chain uses TRBV19 with TRBJ2-7; D not resolved. Germline CDR1 reads LNHDA; CDR2 reads SQIVND (reference sequence). The CDR3 length is 12 residues. Trimming cost V 3 bases and J 3 bases, with 6 bases left between them. The CDR3 loop is CASSISRYEQYF. In nucleotides, the CDR3 is TGTGCCAGTAGTATTTCCCGCTACGAGCAGTACTTC.

In its sample, this clonotype is medium-sized. The rearrangement uses TRBV6-2 or TRBV6-3 and TRBJ2-6, with TRBD2 matching over 10 bases. This CDR3 has 17 residues. CDR1 and CDR2 from the germline V gene are MNHEY and SVGEGT. The V and J ends lost 6 bases and 0 bases, in that order; junction bases with no gene match: 5. The CDR3 DNA reads as TGTGCCAGCAGCCTACTAGCGGGGAACTCTGGGGCCAACGTCCTGACTTTC. It specifies CASSLLAGNSGANVLTF.

This clonotype was counted many times. V and J are TRBV13 and TRBJ2-7, with 10 bases that match TRBD1. V was clipped by 3 bases and J by 2 bases; unmatched bases: 1. Germline loops: CDR1 PRHDT, CDR2 FYEKMQ (reference sequence). The CDR3 extends over 14 amino acids. The CDR3 loop is CASSFGTGAYEQYF. The CDR3 DNA sequence: TGTGCCAGCAGCTTCGGGACAGGGGCCTACGAGCAGTACTTC.

In its sample, this clonotype is medium-sized. V gene TRBV28 combines with J gene TRBJ1-2, with D hard to call. The V and J ends lost 5 bases and 0 bases respectively, with 19 bases between them. Germline values: CDR1 MDHEN, CDR2 SYDVKM. The CDR3 covers 17 residues. CDR3 DNA: TGTGCCAGCAGTACCGACGGAAACCGGGAGGCTAACTATGGCTACACCTTC. Protein sequence: CASSTDGNREANYGYTF.

Only a few counts were recorded for this clonotype. The chain carries TRBV5-6 and TRBJ1-1; D possibly corresponds to TRBD1 (5 bases). V was trimmed by 3 bases and J by 2 bases, leaving 11 bases between them. The CDR3 extends over 14 amino acids. Germline V lookup: CDR1 SGHDT, CDR2 YYEEEE. The CDR3 sequence is CASSSMGGNTEAFF. DNA for the CDR3: TGTGCCAGCAGCTCAATGGGGGGTAACACTGAAGCTTTCTTT. Full variable domain (outside the CDR3, taken from reference TRBV5-6 and TRBJ1-1): DAGVTQSPTHLIKTRGQQVTLRCSPKSGHDTVSWYQQALGQGPQFIFQYYEEEERQRGNFPDRFSGHQFPNYSSELNVNALLLGDSALYLCASSSMGGNTEAFFGQGTRLTVV.

This clonotype was detected many times. This chain uses TRBV6-6 with TRBJ2-7, with a weak D call TRBD2 (6 bases). V lost 6 bases and J 9 bases, leaving 27 bases between the germline ends. CDR1 MNHNY and CDR2 SVGAGI come from the germline V gene (reference sequence). This CDR3 is 16 amino acids long. DNA of the CDR3: TGTGCCAGCAGCCTCGAGATGGGGGGACCCGGATTAGGGCAGTACTTC. It yields the protein CASSLEMGGPGLGQYF.

Sample share makes this clonotype medium-sized. The chain combines TRBV6-1 with TRBJ2-1, with a possible D match to TRBD2 (5 bases). The CDR3 totals 14 residues. Trimming pared 4 bases from V and 8 bases from J, leaving 15 bases between. Per germline, CDR1 MNHNS and CDR2 SASEGT. CDR3 in amino acids: CASSVAGYGDEQFF. In DNA, the CDR3 is TGTGCCAGCAGTGTCGCTGGATACGGGGATGAGCAGTTCTTC.

This clonotype was recorded a few times. The rearrangement joins TRBV28 to TRBJ1-5; D is uncertain. V was pared by 8 bases and J by 6 bases, with 14 bases between. The CDR3 has 13 residues. Germline CDR1 and CDR2: MDHEN and SYDVKM. The CDR3 loop is CASLRGTTQPQHF. The CDR3, as DNA: TGTGCCAGCCTACGGGGAACGACTCAGCCCCAGCATTTT.

The chain has TRBV6-2 or TRBV6-3 and TRBJ2-2; TRBD1 matches at 9 bases. The CDR3 totals 18 residues. Germline V gene sequence: CDR1 MNHEY, CDR2 SVGEGT. V lost 2 bases, J lost 4 bases, and 11 bases stayed unmatched. The CDR3 region is CASSYTLTGGWGTGELFF. CDR3 DNA: TGTGCCAGCAGTTACACGCTGACAGGGGGTTGGGGCACCGGGGAGCTGTTTTTT.

The chain uses TRBV12-3 or TRBV12-4 and TRBJ1-2; 9 nucleotides match TRBD1. The V gene end was trimmed by 8 bases and the J gene end by 3 bases; junction bases not matched to a gene: 7. The CDR3 sequence is 14 residues long. Here the CDR3 reads CASSRDRVDYGYTF. The CDR3 region has the DNA TGTGCCAGCTCCCGGGACAGGGTAGACTATGGCTACACCTTC.

By its share, this clonotype is medium-sized. The chain couples TRBV19 to TRBJ2-1, with 14 bases matching TRBD2. The germline V gene has CDR1 LNHDA and CDR2 SQIVND (reference sequence). CDR3 length: 15 residues. The V and J ends lost 6 bases and 4 bases, in that order; junction bases with no gene match: 2. The DNA of the CDR3 is TGTGCCAGTAGCGGGACTAGCGGGAGTTACAATGAGCAGTTCTTC. It yields the protein CASSGTSGSYNEQFF.

As regards this clonotype: This may come from a read error, since a much larger clone is one base off. The V and J genes are TRBV28 and TRBJ1-1, with a weak D call TRBD1 (6 bases). The CDR3 totals 15 residues. V lost 8 bases to trimming and J lost 4 bases, with 20 bases between them. Germline V lookup: CDR1 MDHEN, CDR2 SYDVKM. CDR3 nucleotides: TGTGCCAGCGGTTCAGACAGGAAGTATCGCACTGAAGCTTTCTTT. Its protein product is CASGSDRKYRTEAFF.

This clonotype was seen a few times. J is TRBJ2-7 and V is TRBV12-3 or TRBV12-4; D unresolved. The CDR3 runs to 13 residues. V lost 1 base and J lost 5, with 9 bases in between. CDR3 sequence reads: CASSLGGSDEQYF. The CDR3 bases are TGTGCCAGCAGTTTAGGGGGTTCCGACGAGCAGTACTTC.

This clonotype is classed as medium-sized. This chain connects TRBV19 to TRBJ2-7; 14 bases line up with TRBD2. V was clipped by 4 bases and J by 3 bases; unmatched bases: 5. This CDR3 contains 16 residues. The germline V gene encodes CDR1 LNHDA and CDR2 SQIVND (reference sequence). This CDR3 reads CASSRTSGGNFYEQYF. CDR3 in DNA: TGTGCCAGTAGTAGGACTAGCGGGGGGAATTTCTACGAGCAGTACTTC.

By share, this clonotype counts as medium-sized (0.01 to 0.1%). The rearrangement joins TRBV6-1 to TRBJ1-2, with no clear D. Trimming removed 2 bases from V and 9 bases from J, with 13 bases in between. The CDR3 consists of 13 residues. Germline V gene sequence: CDR1 MNHNS, CDR2 SASEGT. The CDR3 region has the DNA TGTGCCAGCAGTGAATATCTTGGGGATCGCTACACCTTC. Amino acids: CASSEYLGDRYTF.

This clonotype appeared a few times. The chain uses TRBV5-4 and TRBJ2-7, with TRBD1 identical over 8 bases. Germline values: CDR1 SGHNT, CDR2 YYREEE (reference sequence). The junction had 6 bases not matched to a gene; V was cut back by 0 bases and J by 4 bases. The CDR3 runs 15 residues. In DNA, the CDR3 is TGTGCCAGCAGCTTGGCTGGGACAGGCGGGTACGAGCAGTACTTC. As protein: CASSLAGTGGYEQYF.

This clonotype came up a few times. This chain links TRBV10-3 with TRBJ2-7; no reliable D call. CDR1 is ENHRY and CDR2 is SYGVKD in the germline V gene. The length of the CDR3 is 15 residues. Trimming removed 3 bases from V and 1 base from J, with 13 bases in between. The CDR3 loop reads CAISDPRKASYEQYF. Here the CDR3 DNA reads TGTGCCATCAGTGACCCTCGGAAGGCATCCTACGAGCAGTACTTC.